Below, 24 T cell receptor beta chains from the same sample are listed, as sequenced in a study of shared clonotypes between healthy human individuals. Produced via immunoSEQ multiplex PCR; TCRdb's table is partial and in-frame only. Of around 2,100,000 clones in the sample, less than 95% are singletons; the top ten hold approximately 1%. Terminally differentiated effector memory CD45RA+ cells were left out of the naive CD8 fraction, which was CD45RO-negative and positively selected for CCR7. Sequencing used naive CD8+ T cells sorted from blood. The receptors derive from a young man in good health.

The chain links TRBV25-1 to TRBJ2-2; D is possibly TRBD1 (6 bases). CDR1 and CDR2 (germline): MGHDK, SYGVNS. This CDR3 is built from 15 residues. V was trimmed by 6 bases and J by 3 bases, leaving 14 bases between them. The CDR3 region is CASSDRYTYTGELFF. In DNA form, the CDR3 reads TGTGCCAGCAGCGACAGGTATACGTACACCGGGGAGCTGTTTTTT.

The J gene is TRBJ2-6, the V gene TRBV7-9; no clear D gene. Per germline, CDR1 SEHNR and CDR2 FQNEAQ (reference sequence). Trimming stripped 5 bases from V and 0 bases from J, with 14 bases between. The CDR3 has 17 amino acids. The CDR3 DNA follows: TGTGCCAGCAGCCCCACCCTATTATACTCTGGGGCCAACGTCCTGACTTTC. Amino acids: CASSPTLLYSGANVLTF.

The chain recombines TRBV5-5 with TRBJ2-1; TRBD2 is a possible D gene (6 bases). CDR1 SGHKS and CDR2 YYEKEE come from the germline V gene (reference sequence). V shed 5 bases and J shed 6 bases, with 9 bases lying between them. CDR3 length: 12 amino acids. The chain's CDR3 is CASSRGVNEQFF. DNA for the CDR3: TGTGCCAGCAGTCGCGGGGTCAATGAGCAGTTCTTC.

The chain links TRBV9 to TRBJ2-2; D is unresolved. Germline lookup yields CDR1 SGDLS and CDR2 YYNGEE. This CDR3 contains 17 residues. The V and J ends lost 0 bases and 0 bases respectively, with 12 bases between them. The CDR3 region has the DNA TGTGCCAGCAGCGTAGCAAGGGAAGGACCGAACACCGGGGAGCTGTTTTTT. This translates into CASSVAREGPNTGELFF.

The chain links TRBV7-8 to TRBJ1-4; D is possibly TRBD1 (5 bases). Germline V gene sequence: CDR1 SGHVS, CDR2 FQNEAQ. The V end was cut by 5 bases, the J end by 0 bases, with 13 bases between. The CDR3 extends over 16 amino acids. CDR3 sequence: CASSAPGPATNEKLFF. The CDR3 DNA follows: TGTGCCAGCAGCGCCCCAGGGCCTGCAACTAATGAAAAACTGTTTTTT.

This sequence joins TRBV2 and TRBJ1-2; D perhaps matches TRBD1 (5 bases). V was clipped by 3 bases and J by 3 bases, with 11 bases between them. CDR3 length: 14 residues. Germline values: CDR1 SNHLY, CDR2 FYNNEI. CDR3 protein: CASSDSLGDYGYTF. The CDR3 nucleotides read TGTGCCAGCAGTGATTCACTGGGGGACTATGGCTACACCTTC.

The chain couples TRBV19 to TRBJ1-4; 7 bases agree with TRBD1. Looked up from germline, CDR1 is LNHDA and CDR2 is SQIVND (reference sequence). V was clipped by 1 base and J by 0 bases; unmatched bases: 5. There are 17 residues in the CDR3. CDR3 sequence reads: CASSIGTGDATNEKLFF. In nucleotides, the CDR3 is TGTGCCAGTAGTATAGGGACAGGTGACGCAACTAATGAAAAACTGTTTTTT.

With regard to this clone: The sample contains more than one DNA sequence encoding this CDR3. The chain uses TRBV30 and TRBJ2-2; D is perhaps TRBD1 or TRBD2 (5 bases each). Per the germline V gene, CDR1 is GTSNPN and CDR2 is SVGIG (reference sequence). V lost 2 bases, J lost 8 bases, and 6 bases lay in between. The CDR3 runs 11 residues. The CDR3 DNA reads as TGTGCCTGGAGTTGGGGGGGGGAGCTGTTTTTT. Amino acid sequence: CAWSWGGELFF.

J is TRBJ2-5 and V is TRBV5-4, with D perhaps TRBD1 (7 bases). Germline V CDR1 and CDR2: SGHNT, YYREEE (reference sequence). The CDR3 contains 15 residues. Trimming left V 4 bases short and J 2 bases short, with 15 bases between. DNA for the CDR3: TGTGCCAGCAGCGGAACGACAGGGAGGCAAGAGACCCAGTACTTC. This translates into CASSGTTGRQETQYF. The whole variable domain, remainder taken from reference TRBV5-4 and TRBJ2-5, is ETGVTQSPTHLIKTRGQQVTLRCSSQSGHNTVSWYQQALGQGPQFIFQYYREEENGRGNFPPRFSGLQFPNYSSELNVNALELDDSALYLCASSGTTGRQETQYFGPGTRLLVL.

A remark on this clone: Other DNA variants within this sample encode the same CDR3. CDR3 coding DNA: TGTGCCAGCAGCTTTGGGACAGCCTACGAGCAGTACTTC. Protein sequence: CASSFGTAYEQYF. The chain has TRBV5-6 and TRBJ2-7, with TRBD1 matching over 7 bases. The germline gives CDR1 SGHDT, CDR2 YYEEEE. V lost 2 bases, J lost 2 bases, and 1 base stayed unmatched. This CDR3 contains 13 residues.

V and J are TRBV4-1 and TRBJ1-1; TRBD1 might be the D (5 bases). CDR1 is MGHRA and CDR2 is YSYEKL in the germline V gene. The V end lost 5 bases, the J end lost 11 bases, and 18 bases lay between the germline ends. The CDR3 runs 13 residues. This CDR3 reads CASSIQTGGLAFF. CDR3 coding DNA: TGCGCCAGCAGCATCCAAACGGGGGGGTTGGCTTTCTTT.

This chain joins TRBV6-1 and TRBJ1-2; D is ambiguous. CDR1 MNHNS and CDR2 SASEGT come from the germline V gene. V was clipped by 0 bases and J by 7 bases, with 15 bases between them. The CDR3 runs to 15 residues. The CDR3 loop is CASSEALVTAVGYTF. The CDR3 DNA follows: TGTGCCAGCAGTGAAGCACTAGTGACCGCCGTTGGCTACACCTTC.

This clone was detected once. This rearrangement joins TRBV27 to TRBJ2-3; D is perhaps TRBD1 or TRBD2 (6 bases each). Deletions cut 2 bases from V and 6 bases from J, with 15 bases between. Germline-derived CDR1 and CDR2 are MNHEY and SMNVEV (reference sequence). The CDR3 contains 15 residues. The CDR3, as DNA: TGTGCCAGCAGTTTAGACAAGGGGGGTTTTGATACGCAGTATTTT. This sequence encodes CASSLDKGGFDTQYF.

The V and J genes are TRBV12-1 and TRBJ2-2; TRBD1, as called in the table, went unchecked against the DNA. TRBV12-1 is reported as a pseudogene. The CDR3 is made up of 14 amino acids. CDR3 DNA sequence: TGTGCCAGCAGCTTTGACAGGGTGGCCGGGGAGCTGTTTTTT. It translates to CASSFDRVAGELFF.

The V call is TRBV6-6, the J call TRBJ2-1; tentatively, D is TRBD1 (6 bases). Trimming took off 11 bases at V and 2 bases at J, with 10 bases between the two ends. The germline gives CDR1 MNHNY, CDR2 SVGAGI (reference sequence). The CDR3 contains 12 residues. CDR3: CAGGGTYNEQFF. In DNA, the CDR3 is TGTGCCGGGGGCGGTACCTACAATGAGCAGTTCTTC.

CDR3 sequence: CASSQEGLGVNEQFF. CDR3 bases: TGCGCCAGCAGCCAAGAAGGGCTAGGAGTCAATGAGCAGTTCTTC. The rearrangement joins TRBV4-3 to TRBJ2-1; D uncertain. Per germline, CDR1 LGHNA and CDR2 YSLEER. Between the trimmed V and J ends, which lost 0 bases and 6 bases, there was a span of 12 bases. This CDR3 is 15 amino acids long.

This chain links TRBV6-6 with TRBJ2-2, with TRBD1 matching 7 bases. After removal of 0 bases from V and 5 bases from J, the junction contained 0 bases not matched to a gene. Germline CDR1 reads MNHNY; CDR2 reads SVGAGI (reference sequence). This CDR3 contains 14 residues. The CDR3 here is CASSYSTGTGELFF. In DNA, the CDR3 is TGTGCCAGCAGTTACTCGACAGGGACCGGGGAGCTGTTTTTT.

The chain carries TRBV12-5 and TRBJ2-1, with D perhaps matching TRBD2 (5 bases). Germline V gives CDR1 LGHNT, CDR2 FRNRAP. Trimming left V 6 bases short and J 6 bases short, with 15 bases between. The CDR3 loop spans 14 amino acids. The CDR3, as DNA: TGTGCTAGTGGCCCATCCACTAGTCTCAATGAGCAGTTCTTC. It encodes CASGPSTSLNEQFF.

This chain joins TRBV19 and TRBJ2-1, with TRBD2 as a possible D gene (6 bases). The length of the CDR3 is 15 residues. V lost 3 bases and J 2 bases, leaving 11 bases between the germline ends. Germline values: CDR1 LNHDA, CDR2 SQIVND (reference sequence). CDR3: CASSIGGLAYNEQFF. CDR3 DNA: TGTGCCAGTAGTATCGGGGGACTCGCCTACAATGAGCAGTTCTTC.

V is TRBV9 and J is TRBJ1-2, with 9 nucleotides matching TRBD1. The CDR3 runs 16 residues. Trimming removed 4 bases from V and 5 bases from J; junction bases left unmatched: 12. The V gene's germline CDR1 is SGDLS and CDR2 YYNGEE. This CDR3 reads CASSPQWGQGGYGYTF. In DNA, the CDR3 is TGTGCCAGCAGCCCACAGTGGGGACAGGGAGGGTATGGCTACACCTTC.

The rearrangement uses TRBV5-8 and TRBJ2-1; TRBD2 aligns across 9 bases. Germline trimming cut 0 bases from V and 1 base from J; bases unmatched to any gene: 2. Germline CDR1 and CDR2: SGHTS and YDEGEE. The length of the CDR3 is 16 residues. The CDR3: CASSLGAGGSYNEQFF. CDR3 nucleotide sequence: TGTGCCAGCAGCTTGGGAGCGGGGGGTTCCTACAATGAGCAGTTCTTC.

The chain employs TRBV27 and TRBJ2-7; D gene unclear. Per germline, CDR1 MNHEY and CDR2 SMNVEV (reference sequence). The CDR3 is 12 amino acids. V was trimmed by 2 bases and J by 12 bases, leaving 14 bases between them. This CDR3 is CASSLRPPPLYF. CDR3 nucleotides: TGTGCCAGCAGTTTAAGGCCACCTCCCCTGTACTTC.

The chain is built from TRBV5-6 and TRBJ1-1, with 8 bases that match TRBD1. Germline CDR1 SGHDT, CDR2 YYEEEE. V shed 0 bases and J 3 bases; nucleotides not matched to a gene: 7. The CDR3 covers 16 residues. The CDR3, as DNA: TGTGCCAGCAGCTTGGACCCTGGACAGGGCGACACTGAAGCTTTCTTT. Translation gives CASSLDPGQGDTEAFF.

This clone was detected only once. This specimen includes other DNA sequences encoding the same CDR3. The rearrangement links TRBV27 to TRBJ2-7; D might be TRBD1 (6 bases). The germline V gene encodes CDR1 MNHEY and CDR2 SMNVEV (reference sequence). Trimming stripped 3 bases from V and 0 bases from J, with 9 bases between. This CDR3 region has 14 residues. The CDR3 reads CASSFTGSSYEQYF. The CDR3 DNA sequence: TGTGCCAGCAGTTTTACAGGGTCCTCCTACGAGCAGTACTTC.